The following is a TCR beta chain sequence with its context. The entry originates in a study of cytomegalovirus exposure and HLA in healthy donors. Primers for the PCR totalled 60 Vbeta and 13 Jbeta. Clones were read by immunoSEQ multiplex PCR, and TCRdb kept only the in-frame ones, dropping some. The sample holds 140,000 to 150,000 clones, approximately 63% seen once. The sample comprised PBMCs. This TCR came from a woman aged 60-70 years in good health and CMV-seropositive.

The CDR3 DNA reads as TGTGCCAGCAGTTACTCGTCATCAACTAATGAAAAACTGTTTTTT. Translation: CASSYSSSTNEKLFF. The chain is built from TRBV6-6 and TRBJ1-4; D unresolved. The CDR3 length is 15 residues. Per the germline V gene, CDR1 is MNHNY and CDR2 is SVGAGI (reference sequence). V was pared by 0 bases and J by 0 bases, with 5 bases between.